This is a list of T cell receptor beta chains from one sample in a study of blood T cell repertoires in COVID-19. Sequencing used immunoSEQ multiplex PCR; TCRdb keeps in-frame clones, though not all of them. The sample holds tens of thousands of clones, 84% seen once. Sequencing used peripheral blood. These receptors all stem from a human donor in a cohort sampled during active COVID-19. CDR3s include the opening cysteine and the closing phenylalanine or tryptophan. D genes are given only for firm matches. Clone sizes are given selectively: once, few, many, or a class where the clone is expanded.

D | J | V | size | CDR3 | DNA
TRBD1 | TRBJ1-1 | TRBV6-5 | . | CASRKGTGYTEAFF | TGTGCCAGCAGGAAGGGGACAGGATACACTGAAGCTTTCTTT
TRBD1 | TRBJ1-4 | TRBV6-2/TRBV6-3 | . | CASSYRDRAAEKLFF | TGTGCCAGCAGTTATCGGGACAGGGCGGCTGAAAAACTGTTTTTT
TRBD1 | TRBJ1-5 | TRBV2 | . | CASSGQGDQPQHF | TGTGCCAGCAGTGGCCAGGGGGATCAGCCCCAGCATTTT
. | TRBJ2-1 | TRBV27 | once | CASSISDEQFF | TGTGCCAGCAGTATTAGCGATGAGCAGTTCTTC
. | TRBJ1-2 | TRBV7-9 | . | CASSLAPSNYGYTF | TGTGCCAGCAGCTTAGCCCCATCCAACTATGGCTACACCTTC
TRBD1 | TRBJ1-1 | TRBV27 | . | CASKLGTGTEAFF | TGTGCCAGCAAGCTCGGGACAGGGACTGAAGCTTTCTTT
TRBD2 | TRBJ2-1 | TRBV11-2 | . | CASSHRGGYNEQFF | TGTGCCAGCAGCCATCGGGGGGGTTACAATGAGCAGTTCTTC
. | TRBJ1-5 | TRBV6-5 | . | CASSLTDSNQPQHF | TGTGCCAGCAGCTTGACAGATAGCAATCAGCCCCAGCATTTT
. | TRBJ2-3 | TRBV5-6 | . | CASSFGGLLSTDTQYF | TGTGCCAGCAGCTTTGGAGGACTCCTAAGCACAGATACGCAGTATTTT
. | TRBJ2-1 | TRBV5-1 | . | CASSATPGIAEQFF | TGCGCCAGCAGCGCAACCCCAGGGATAGCTGAGCAGTTCTTC
. | TRBJ1-1 | TRBV29-1 | . | CSVAKQMNTEAFF | TGCAGCGTTGCAAAGCAAATGAACACTGAAGCTTTCTTT
. | TRBJ2-7 | TRBV7-6 | . | CASSPGVLDIAYEQYF | TGTGCCAGCAGCCCAGGGGTTTTGGACATAGCCTACGAGCAGTACTTC
. | TRBJ2-5 | TRBV4-3 | few | CASSQDRTWRIHQETQYF | TGCGCCAGCAGCCAAGATAGGACTTGGAGGATACACCAAGAGACCCAGTACTTC
TRBD1 | TRBJ2-6 | TRBV3-1/TRBV3-2 | . | CASSHRGPGANVLTF | TGTGCCAGCAGCCACAGGGGGCCTGGGGCCAACGTCCTGACTTTC
. | TRBJ2-7 | TRBV5-1 | . | CASSLGAGYEQYF | TGCGCCAGCAGCTTGGGGGCAGGGTACGAGCAGTACTTC
. | TRBJ1-1 | TRBV18 | . | CASSPDARAMNTEAFF | TGTGCCAGCTCACCAGACGCCAGGGCGATGAACACTGAAGCTTTCTTT
TRBD1 | TRBJ1-6 | TRBV5-1 | . | CASRSQSTGPTETPLHF | TGCGCCAGCAGGTCCCAATCGACAGGGCCAACGGAAACACCCCTCCACTTT
TRBD2 | TRBJ2-1 | TRBV25-1 | . | CASSDPGLAGGYNEQFF | TGTGCCAGCAGTGATCCCGGACTAGCGGGGGGGTACAATGAGCAGTTCTTC
. | TRBJ1-5 | TRBV15 | . | CATSRDSRQPQHF | TGTGCCACCAGCAGAGATTCCCGTCAGCCCCAGCATTTT
. | TRBJ2-3 | TRBV11-3 | . | CASSSLTDTQYF | TGTGCCAGCAGCTCCCTCACAGATACGCAGTATTTT
TRBD1 | TRBJ1-2 | TRBV30 | . | CAWGDFGSRGRGPGGYTF | TGTGCCTGGGGAGATTTTGGGTCCAGGGGGCGCGGACCGGGTGGCTACACCTTC
. | TRBJ1-1 | TRBV19 | . | CASSMKAGTEAFF | TGTGCCAGTAGTATGAAGGCGGGCACTGAAGCTTTCTTT
TRBD1 | TRBJ1-1 | TRBV7-9 | few | CASSQGQDFEEAFF | TGTGCCAGCAGCCAGGGACAGGATTTCGAGGAAGCTTTCTTT
. | TRBJ1-2 | TRBV4-3 | . | CASSSTDLEGYTF | TGCGCCAGCAGCTCGACAGACCTGGAGGGCTACACCTTC
. | TRBJ1-5 | TRBV5-4 | . | CASSLQGSNQPQHF | TGTGCCAGCAGCTTGCAGGGCAGCAATCAGCCCCAGCATTTT
. | TRBJ1-2 | TRBV28 | . | CASSGNTGYTF | TGTGCCAGCAGTGGCAATACTGGCTACACCTTC
TRBD1 | TRBJ2-7 | TRBV11-1 | . | CASSQDRGEQYF | TGTGCCAGCAGCCAAGACAGGGGCGAGCAGTACTTC
TRBD1 | TRBJ2-5 | TRBV7-9 | . | CASSLSTGQQETQYF | TGTGCCAGCAGCCTATCGACAGGGCAACAAGAGACCCAGTACTTC
. | TRBJ2-5 | TRBV7-8 | . | CASSLSGETQYF | TGTGCCAGCAGCTTATCCGGGGAGACCCAGTACTTC
TRBD2 | TRBJ2-3 | TRBV5-1 | . | CASSGTSGGADTQYF | TGCGCCAGCAGCGGAACTAGCGGGGGAGCAGATACGCAGTATTTT
. | TRBJ2-5 | TRBV20-1 | . | CSGRGPATQYF | TGCAGTGGAAGGGGTCCCGCGACCCAGTACTTC
. | TRBJ2-2 | TRBV6-1 | . | CASSEFGGERGELFF | TGTGCCAGCAGTGAATTTGGAGGGGAGCGTGGGGAGCTGTTTTTT
TRBD1 | TRBJ1-2 | TRBV7-2 | . | CASSWKQGMRGYTF | TGTGCCAGCAGTTGGAAACAGGGGATGCGGGGCTACACCTTC
TRBD2 | TRBJ2-3 | TRBV11-2 | . | CASSSGTSAGGDTQYF | TGTGCCAGCAGCTCTGGGACTAGCGCGGGGGGAGATACGCAGTATTTT
TRBD1 | TRBJ1-1 | TRBV6-1 | few | CASSEDRGAEAFF | TGTGCCAGCAGTGAGGACAGGGGGGCTGAAGCTTTCTTT
. | TRBJ1-2 | TRBV4-1 | few | CASSQAPTGTIDGYTF | TGCGCCAGCAGCCAGGCCCCTACCGGGACTATAGATGGCTACACCTTC
TRBD1 | TRBJ2-3 | TRBV5-1 | . | CASSLGTGTDTQYF | TGCGCCAGCAGCTTGGGGACAGGGACAGATACGCAGTATTTT
TRBD1 | TRBJ1-4 | TRBV12-5 | . | CASGLGDRTNEKLFF | TGTGCTAGTGGTTTGGGGGACAGGACTAATGAAAAACTGTTTTTT
TRBD2 | TRBJ2-1 | TRBV7-8 | . | CASSLVGTSGGATYNEQFF | TGTGCCAGCAGCTTAGTAGGGACTAGCGGGGGGGCGACGTACAATGAGCAGTTCTTC
TRBD2 | TRBJ2-5 | TRBV7-9 | . | CASSSPGASGGQYQETQYF | TGTGCCAGCAGCTCTCCCGGCGCTAGCGGGGGGCAGTACCAAGAGACCCAGTACTTC
TRBD2 | TRBJ2-1 | TRBV5-1 | . | CASSFSGGYNNEQFF | TGCGCCAGCAGCTTTAGCGGGGGGTATAACAATGAGCAGTTCTTC
. | TRBJ1-5 | TRBV5-5 | . | CASSSYRTFSNQPQHF | TGTGCCAGCAGTTCCTACAGAACCTTTAGCAATCAGCCCCAGCATTTT
. | TRBJ2-6 | TRBV25-1 | . | CASSGRATSGANVLTF | TGTGCCAGCAGTGGCAGAGCGACCTCTGGGGCCAACGTCCTGACTTTC
. | TRBJ2-7 | TRBV5-1 | once | CASSPGGPETTQQYF | TGCGCCAGCAGCCCCGGGGGGCCTGAAACTACGCAGCAGTACTTC
TRBD2 | TRBJ2-3 | TRBV29-1 | . | CSVVPAGGPTDTQYF | TGCAGCGTGGTCCCAGCGGGGGGCCCCACAGATACGCAGTATTTT
. | TRBJ2-5 | TRBV7-9 | once | CASSFPSGGPQETQYF | TGTGCCAGCAGCTTCCCTTCCGGGGGGCCACAAGAGACCCAGTACTTC
TRBD1 | TRBJ1-1 | TRBV3-1/TRBV3-2 | . | CASSTTGGTEAFF | TGTGCCAGCAGCACCACAGGGGGCACTGAAGCTTTCTTT
. | TRBJ1-4 | TRBV2 | . | CATTSGAESEKLFF | TGTGCCACCACATCGGGTGCGGAGTCAGAAAAACTGTTTTTT
TRBD1 | TRBJ2-5 | TRBV5-1 | . | CASSPGQGSPLGETQYF | TGCGCCAGCAGCCCCGGACAGGGGTCCCCCTTGGGAGAGACCCAGTACTTC
. | TRBJ2-5 | TRBV6-6 | . | CASSNRGDNQETQYF | TGTGCCAGCAGTAATCGAGGGGACAACCAAGAGACCCAGTACTTC
. | TRBJ2-5 | TRBV28 | . | CASSFFMAGQGETQYF | TGTGCCAGCAGTTTTTTTATGGCGGGGCAGGGAGAGACCCAGTACTTC
. | TRBJ1-5 | TRBV5-1 | . | CASSLGGRNQPQHF | TGCGCCAGCAGCTTGGGCGGAAGAAATCAGCCCCAGCATTTT
. | TRBJ2-3 | TRBV9 | . | CASSVAGVGTDTQYF | TGTGCCAGCAGCGTAGCAGGGGTGGGCACAGATACGCAGTATTTT
. | TRBJ1-4 | TRBV10-1 | . | CASSDRRDEKLFF | TGCGCCAGCAGTGACAGGCGAGATGAAAAACTGTTTTTT
TRBD1 | TRBJ1-2 | TRBV6-2/TRBV6-3 | . | CASSYTPGQGDGYTF | TGTGCCAGCAGTTACACCCCGGGACAGGGCGATGGCTACACCTTC